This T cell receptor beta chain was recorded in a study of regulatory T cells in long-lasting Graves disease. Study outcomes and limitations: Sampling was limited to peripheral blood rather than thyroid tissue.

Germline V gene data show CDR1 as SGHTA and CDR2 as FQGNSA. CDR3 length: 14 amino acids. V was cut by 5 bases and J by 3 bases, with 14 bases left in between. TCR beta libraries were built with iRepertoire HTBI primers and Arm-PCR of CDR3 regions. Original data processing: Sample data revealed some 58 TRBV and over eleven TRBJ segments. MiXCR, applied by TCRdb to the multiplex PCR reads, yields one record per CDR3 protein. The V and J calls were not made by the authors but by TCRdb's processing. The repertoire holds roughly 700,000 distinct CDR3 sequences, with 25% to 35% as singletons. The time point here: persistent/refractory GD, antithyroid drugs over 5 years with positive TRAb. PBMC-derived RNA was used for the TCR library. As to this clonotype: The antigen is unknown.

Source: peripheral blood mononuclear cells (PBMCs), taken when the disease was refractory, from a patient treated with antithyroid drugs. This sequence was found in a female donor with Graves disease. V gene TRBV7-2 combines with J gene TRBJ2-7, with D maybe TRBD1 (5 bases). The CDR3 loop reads CASSPTTVSYEQYF. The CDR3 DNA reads TGTGCCAGCAGCCCGACGACAGTAAGCTACGAGCAGTACTTC.